The 10 T cell receptor beta chains given below trace back to one sample, sequenced in a study of metastatic and nonmetastatic thyroid tumors. Patients were all untreated before their thyroid surgery. TCRdb reanalyzed the PCR reads with MiXCR. The sample has under 5,000 clones; around 35% are singletons. Sequencing was carried out using adjacent normal tissue. These receptors all stem from a male donor with papillary thyroid cancer or a benign thyroid nodule (not recorded which). Some clones in this sample may be carry-over from other donors' samples.

This clone occurred many times. V gene TRBV12-3 or TRBV12-4 combines with J gene TRBJ2-3; 7 bases map to TRBD1. The V segment lost 1 base and the J segment 2 bases; nucleotides outside the gene matches: 3. The CDR3 covers 15 residues. CDR3 DNA: TGTGCCAGCAGTTTAGAGGGACAGAACACAGATACGCAGTATTTT. This encodes CASSLEGQNTDTQYF.

The CDR3 here is CASSLGGGTEGQYF. The CDR3, as DNA: TGTGCCAGCAGCTTGGGGGGAGGGACCGAGGGGCAGTATTTT. The chain recombines TRBV11-2 with TRBJ2-3; 7 nucleotides match TRBD2. Losses at the gene ends were 3 bases for V and 11 bases for J; bases not matched to a gene: 11. The length of the CDR3 is 14 residues. Germline CDR1 is SGHAT and CDR2 is FQNNGV.

V gene TRBV15 combines with J gene TRBJ1-4; 10 bases agree with TRBD1. This CDR3 has 15 residues. The germline CDR1 and CDR2 sequences are LNHNV and YYDKDF (reference sequence). V trimming: 0 bases; J trimming: 9 bases; junction bases outside the gene matches: 4. The CDR3 DNA follows: TGTGCCACCAGCAGAGATAGGGACAGGGGTAAAAAACTGTTTTTT. It codes for CATSRDRDRGKKLFF.

The table lists this clone with a few counts. The CDR3 sequence: CASSLNPQGLNTGELFF. CDR3 in DNA: TGCGCCAGCAGTCTCAATCCACAGGGTTTGAACACCGGGGAGCTGTTTTTT. The rearrangement links TRBV5-1 to TRBJ2-2; D is possibly TRBD1 (6 bases). V lost 5 bases, J lost 1 base, and 18 bases lay in between. The CDR3 runs 17 residues. The germline V gene has CDR1 SGHRS and CDR2 YFSETQ.

The rearrangement joins TRBV10-2 to TRBJ2-1; TRBD2 aligns across 11 bases. This CDR3 is 14 amino acids long. CDR1 is WSHSY, CDR2 SAAADI, per germline. The junction had 8 bases not matched to a gene; V was cut back by 6 bases and J by 10 bases. The CDR3 DNA sequence: TGCGCCAGCAGGCTAGCGGGGGGTCCTGGGGAGCAGTTCTTC. Translated: CASRLAGGPGEQFF.

The chain carries TRBV5-1 and TRBJ2-2; D is possibly TRBD1 (6 bases). V was pared by 3 bases and J by 9 bases, with 9 bases between. Germline V gene lookup returns CDR1 SGHRS and CDR2 YFSETQ. This CDR3 is built from 12 residues. CDR3 bases: TGCGCCAGCAGCTCTACAGGGCGGGAGCTGTTTTTT. Translation gives CASSSTGRELFF. The variable domain in full, completed from reference TRBV5-1 and TRBJ2-2, reads KAGVTQTPRYLIKTRGQQVTLSCSPISGHRSVSWYQQTPGQGLQFLFEYFSETQRNKGNFPGRFSGRQFSNSRSEMNVSTLELGDSALYLCASSSTGRELFFGEGSRLTVL.

J is TRBJ2-7 and V is TRBV15; D is ambiguous. Germline values: CDR1 LNHNV, CDR2 YYDKDF (reference sequence). Trimming stripped 0 bases from V and 6 bases from J, with 6 bases between. The CDR3 consists of 12 residues. The CDR3 sequence is CATSRDETEQYF. The CDR3, as DNA: TGTGCCACCAGCAGAGATGAGACCGAGCAGTACTTC. The full variable domain, rest sourced from reference TRBV15 and TRBJ2-7, is DAMVIQNPRYQVTQFGKPVTLSCSQTLNHNVMYWYQQKSSQAPKLLFHYYDKDFNNEADTPDNFQSRRPNTSFCFLDIRSPGLGDTAMYLCATSRDETEQYFGPGTRLTVT.

This clone was counted between two and nine times. The J gene is TRBJ2-7, the V gene TRBV27, with 11 bases lining up with TRBD1. The length of the CDR3 is 17 residues. Losses at the gene ends were 5 bases for V and 5 bases for J; bases not matched to a gene: 14. CDR1 is MNHEY, CDR2 SMNVEV, per germline (reference sequence). The chain's CDR3 is CASSLIARPGQGDEQYF. CDR3 nucleotides: TGTGCCAGCAGTCTCATCGCCCGCCCGGGACAGGGGGACGAGCAGTACTTC.

The V and J genes are TRBV4-3 and TRBJ1-6, with a possible D match to TRBD1 (6 bases). The CDR3 has 15 amino acids. Germline assignment: CDR1 LGHNA and CDR2 YSLEER. V gave up 5 bases and J gave up 4 bases, with 12 bases separating them. The CDR3 reads CASSNEGQYNSPLHF. In DNA form, the CDR3 reads TGCGCCAGCAGCAATGAAGGACAGTATAATTCACCCCTCCACTTT.

The chain is built from TRBV7-3 and TRBJ2-7; 8 positions match TRBD1. This CDR3 spans 14 amino acids. The junction had 5 bases not matched to a gene; V was cut back by 5 bases and J by 2 bases. Germline CDR1 and CDR2: SGHTA and FQGTGA. The CDR3 DNA is TGTGCCAGCAGCGGACAGGGAGAGACCTACGAGCAGTACTTC. Amino acids: CASSGQGETYEQYF.